Detailed here is one T cell receptor beta chain. As yet, its antigen is unknown. This entry comes from a study of beta chain features in type 1 diabetes. Study conclusions and caveats: The naive, central memory and Treg TCRB repertoires showed an apparent similarity that was greater among patients than among healthy donors. Insertions were fewer and deletions more numerous at VDJ junctions in type 1 diabetes patients. In every one of the four CD4+ subsets, TCRB CDR3s were moderately but significantly shorter in Type 1 diabetes patients.

The whole isolated RNA underwent reverse transcription, so sequencing captured expressed TCRB transcripts. Read counts averaged around 4 million for samples of naive, central memory and regulatory T cells. This table comes from immunoSEQ multiplex PCR, and its TCRdb copy is limited to in-frame clones, with some not included. Of about 170,000 clones detected, approximately 7.9% appear once; the ten largest clones hold 0.5%. V lost 4 bases, J lost 0 bases, and 5 bases stayed unmatched. The germline V gene has CDR1 MDHEN and CDR2 SYDVKM. This CDR3 spans 15 amino acids. The V call is TRBV28, the J call TRBJ2-5; the match to TRBD2 covers 7 bases. Sample: central memory CD4+ T cells from blood. The TCR originated in a man between 18 and 35 years old with type 1 diabetes. This CDR3 reads CASSSQRGHQETQYF. For the CDR3, the DNA is TGTGCCAGCAGTTCCCAGCGGGGACACCAAGAGACCCAGTACTTC.